This T cell receptor beta chain was found in a study of shared clonotypes between healthy human individuals. The wider study: Each donor's CD4 naive and CD4 memory cells filled three plates apiece, CD8 naive two, and CD8 memory one. Whole-study results and caveats: Sampling covered nothing but blood. Tissue TCR repertoires likely differ from those found in blood. Sequencing depth was expected to affect clonotype sharing among donors.

Method: immunoSEQ multiplex PCR; TCRdb's copy keeps in-frame clones and lacks some. The sample has fewer than 850,000 clones, less than 80% seen once. Donors were Caucasian adults residing in Nashville, Tennessee, USA. This clone was seen a handful of times. Its cognate antigen is unknown. This TCR came from a woman aged 25 to 39 in good health. The sequencing sample was made of memory CD4+ T cells sorted from blood. The subset here: CD45RA-negative fraction.

The CDR3 is CASSYDYSTDTQYF. The CDR3 DNA follows: TGTGCCAGCAGTTACGATTATAGCACAGATACGCAGTATTTT. V gene TRBV2 combines with J gene TRBJ2-3; no firm D call. This CDR3 spans 14 amino acids. The germline V gene encodes CDR1 SNHLY and CDR2 FYNNEI. V dropped 5 bases and J dropped 0 bases, with 9 bases sitting between them.